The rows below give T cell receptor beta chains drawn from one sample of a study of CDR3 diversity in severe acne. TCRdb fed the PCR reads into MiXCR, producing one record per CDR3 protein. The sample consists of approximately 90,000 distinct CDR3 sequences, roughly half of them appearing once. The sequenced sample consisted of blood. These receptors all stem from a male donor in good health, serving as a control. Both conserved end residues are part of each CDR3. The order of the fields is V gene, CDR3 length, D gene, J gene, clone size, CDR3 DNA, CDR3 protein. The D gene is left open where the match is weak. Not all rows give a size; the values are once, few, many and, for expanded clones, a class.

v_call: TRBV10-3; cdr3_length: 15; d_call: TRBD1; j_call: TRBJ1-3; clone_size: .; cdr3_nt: TGTGCCATCAGTCCGGGACAGATCTCTGGAAACACCATATATTTT; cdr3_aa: CAISPGQISGNTIYF
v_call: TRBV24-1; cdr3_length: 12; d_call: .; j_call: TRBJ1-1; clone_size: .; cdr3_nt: TGTGCCACCAGTTCCGATGGGCTTGGAGCTTTCTTT; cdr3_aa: CATSSDGLGAFF
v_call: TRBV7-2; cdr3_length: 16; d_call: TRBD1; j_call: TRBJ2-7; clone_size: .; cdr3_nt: TGTGCCAGCAGCTTTCAGGCCGGGACAGGGGACTACGAGCAGTACTTC; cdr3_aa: CASSFQAGTGDYEQYF
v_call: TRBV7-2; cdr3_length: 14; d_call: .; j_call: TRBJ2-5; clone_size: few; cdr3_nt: TGTGCCAGCAGCCAACCGGGACACCAAGAGACCCAGTACTTC; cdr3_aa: CASSQPGHQETQYF
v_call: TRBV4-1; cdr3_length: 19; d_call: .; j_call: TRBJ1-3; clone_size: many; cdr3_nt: TGCGCCAGCAGCCAAGACGGGACGCAGGGCAGACTTTCTGGAAACACCATATATTTT; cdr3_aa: CASSQDGTQGRLSGNTIYF
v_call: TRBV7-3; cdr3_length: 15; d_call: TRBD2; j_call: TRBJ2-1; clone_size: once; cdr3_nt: TGTGCCAGCAGCGTATCTAGCGGAGTCTACAATGCCCCCTTCTTC; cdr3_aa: CASSVSSGVYNAPFF
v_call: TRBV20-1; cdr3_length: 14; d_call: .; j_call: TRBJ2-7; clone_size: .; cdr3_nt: TGCAGTGCTAGAGGACAGTCAAGAAACTACGAGCAGTACTTC; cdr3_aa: CSARGQSRNYEQYF
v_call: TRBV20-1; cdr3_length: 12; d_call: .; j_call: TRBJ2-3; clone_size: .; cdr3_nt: TGCAGTGCTAGAGATATTGCAGATACGCAGTATTTT; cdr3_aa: CSARDIADTQYF
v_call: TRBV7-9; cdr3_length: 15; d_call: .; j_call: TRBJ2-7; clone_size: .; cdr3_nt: TGTGTCAGAAGCTTAGAGGTCCATGGTCTATACGAGCAGTACTTC; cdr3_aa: CVRSLEVHGLYEQYF
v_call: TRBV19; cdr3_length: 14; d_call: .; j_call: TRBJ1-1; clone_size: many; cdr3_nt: TGTGCCAGTAGTTGGGGCATCATGAACACTGAAGCTTTCTTT; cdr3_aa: CASSWGIMNTEAFF
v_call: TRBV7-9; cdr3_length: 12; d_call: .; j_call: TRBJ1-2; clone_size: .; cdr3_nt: TGTGCCAGCAGCTTACTAGCGGGGGGCTACACCTTC; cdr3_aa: CASSLLAGGYTF
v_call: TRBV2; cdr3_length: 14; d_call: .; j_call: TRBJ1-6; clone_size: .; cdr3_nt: TGTGCCAGCAGTGTATGGGCGGATAATTCACCCCTCCACTTT; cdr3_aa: CASSVWADNSPLHF
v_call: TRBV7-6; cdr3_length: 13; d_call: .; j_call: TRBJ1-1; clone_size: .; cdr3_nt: TGTGCCAGCAGCTCCAGCCCCTACACTGAAGCTTTCTTT; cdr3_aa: CASSSSPYTEAFF
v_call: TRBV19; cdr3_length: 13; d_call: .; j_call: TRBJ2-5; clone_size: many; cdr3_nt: TGTGCCAGTAAGAACAGGGGGGGAGAGACCCAGTACTTC; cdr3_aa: CASKNRGGETQYF
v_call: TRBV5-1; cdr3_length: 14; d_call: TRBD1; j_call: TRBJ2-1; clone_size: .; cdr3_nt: TGCGCCAGCAGCCGACAGGGGGCGATCGATGAGCAGTTCTTC; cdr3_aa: CASSRQGAIDEQFF
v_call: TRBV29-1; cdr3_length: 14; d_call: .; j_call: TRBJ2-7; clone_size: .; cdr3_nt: TGCAGCGCCGAAGGGCTAGCCTCCTCCTACGAGCAGTACTTC; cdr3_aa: CSAEGLASSYEQYF
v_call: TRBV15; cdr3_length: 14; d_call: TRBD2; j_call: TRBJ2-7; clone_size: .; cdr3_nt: TGTGCCACCAGCAGAGTTACTAGCGGGTACGAGCAGTACTTC; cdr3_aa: CATSRVTSGYEQYF
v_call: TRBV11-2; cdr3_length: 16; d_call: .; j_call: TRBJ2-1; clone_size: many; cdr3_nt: TGTGCCAGCAGCCCGGCTACAGGATATCTCAACAATGAGCAGTTCTTC; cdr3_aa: CASSPATGYLNNEQFF
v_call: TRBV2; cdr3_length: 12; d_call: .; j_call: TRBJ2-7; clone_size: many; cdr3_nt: TGTGCCAGCAGGGTAGAGCACTACGAGCAGTACTTC; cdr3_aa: CASRVEHYEQYF
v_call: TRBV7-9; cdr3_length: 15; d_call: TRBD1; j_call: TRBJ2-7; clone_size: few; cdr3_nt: TGTGCCAGCAGCTTCGGACAGGAGAATCTCTACGAGCAGTACTTC; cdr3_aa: CASSFGQENLYEQYF
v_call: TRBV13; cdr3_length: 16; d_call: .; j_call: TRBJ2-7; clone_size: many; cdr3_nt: TGTGCCAGCAGCCAGCGGGGGGGACAGGGCTCCTACGAGCAGTACTTC; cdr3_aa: CASSQRGGQGSYEQYF
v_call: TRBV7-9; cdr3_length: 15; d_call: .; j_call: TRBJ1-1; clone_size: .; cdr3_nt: TGTGCCAGCAGCGTTCAGGGTGTGGGGTCGACTGAAGCTTTCTTT; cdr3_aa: CASSVQGVGSTEAFF
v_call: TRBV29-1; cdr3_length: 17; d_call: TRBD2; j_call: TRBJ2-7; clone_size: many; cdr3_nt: TGCAGCGTTGAAGAGGCAGGGGGGCTAGCGGGAGGCTACGAGCAGTACTTC; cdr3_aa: CSVEEAGGLAGGYEQYF
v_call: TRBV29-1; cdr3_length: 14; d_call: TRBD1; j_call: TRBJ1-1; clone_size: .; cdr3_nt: TGCAGCGCTACAGGGGGCCGTATGAACACTGAAGCTTTCTTT; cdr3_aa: CSATGGRMNTEAFF
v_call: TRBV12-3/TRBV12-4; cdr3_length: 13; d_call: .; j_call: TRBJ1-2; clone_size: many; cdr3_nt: TGTGCCAGCAGTTTAGGGGACGGAGGAGGCTACACCTTC; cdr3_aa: CASSLGDGGGYTF
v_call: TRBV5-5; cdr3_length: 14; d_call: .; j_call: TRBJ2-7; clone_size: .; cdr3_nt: TGTGCCAGCAGCTTTCAAGGGAGCTCCTACGAGCAGTACTTC; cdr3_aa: CASSFQGSSYEQYF
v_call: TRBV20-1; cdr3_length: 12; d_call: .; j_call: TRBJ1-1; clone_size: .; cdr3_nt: TGCAGTGCTAGGGCAGGGAACACTGAAGCTTTCTTT; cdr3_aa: CSARAGNTEAFF
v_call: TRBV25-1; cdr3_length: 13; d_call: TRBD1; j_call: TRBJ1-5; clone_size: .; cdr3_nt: TGTGCCTGGTCGGAGGGGGCCGGGCAGCCCCAGCATTTT; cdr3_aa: CAWSEGAGQPQHF
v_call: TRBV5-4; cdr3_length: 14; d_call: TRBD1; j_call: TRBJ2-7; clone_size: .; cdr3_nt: TGTGCCAGCAGCCCGGGACAGGGTGGCTACGAGCAGTACTTC; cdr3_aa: CASSPGQGGYEQYF
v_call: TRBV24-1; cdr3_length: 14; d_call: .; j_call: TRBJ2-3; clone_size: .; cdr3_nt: TGTGCCACCAGTGGAACGGGGCAGGGGGATACGCAGTATTTT; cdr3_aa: CATSGTGQGDTQYF
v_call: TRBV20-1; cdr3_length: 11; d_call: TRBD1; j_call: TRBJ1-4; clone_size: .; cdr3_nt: TGCAGTGCCATGGGGACAGCTACACCTATTTTT; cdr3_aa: CSAMGTATPIF